This T cell receptor beta chain emerged from a study of monozygotic twins with inflammatory bowel disease. Whole-study results and caveats: By inverse Simpson index, TCRbeta diversity was lower in IBD patients than in healthy co-twins. No difference in repertoire similarity was seen between concordant and discordant twins, possibly because power was limited.

The CDR3 is made up of 11 amino acids. cDNA was made in eight separate reactions per sample. Template switching incorporated UMIs with a 6-nucleotide sample barcode. Reprocessing the 5' RACE reads, TCRdb reports a single entry for every CDR3 protein and omits DNA. The table for this sample gives approximately 200,000 distinct CDR3 sequences. In the case of this clonotype: Its antigen is still unknown.

The sequenced sample consisted of blood. This sequence joins TRBV12-3 or TRBV12-4 and TRBJ2-5. This clonotype was obtained from a human donor with ulcerative colitis or Crohn's disease, or a healthy co-twin of an affected twin (not recorded which). The CDR3 loop is CASSLDGTQYF.